This T cell receptor (beta chain) was documented in a study of shared clonotypes between healthy human individuals. Study overall: Per donor, three plates held CD4 naive cells, three held CD4 memory, two held CD8 naive and one held CD8 memory.

Study conclusions and caveats: Memory subsets generally showed lower estimated richness than naive subsets.

TCRdb keeps only in-frame clones here, not all; method: immunoSEQ multiplex PCR. The repertoire consists of 550,000 to 850,000 clones, with approximately 74% occurring once and the leading ten covering over 1.5%. Trimming stripped 3 bases from V and 5 bases from J, with 6 bases between. Per germline, CDR1 SGHNT and CDR2 YYREEE (reference sequence). The CDR3 runs to 12 residues. About this clone: What it binds is unknown.

This TCR was sampled from a woman between 25 and 40 years old in good health. The chain has TRBV5-4 and TRBJ2-1; D ambiguous. Sequencing was carried out using memory CD4+ T cells sorted from blood. Subset of the sample: CD45RA-negative fraction. The chain's CDR3 is CASSSQNNEQFF. Written as DNA, the CDR3 is TGTGCCAGCAGCTCCCAAAACAATGAGCAGTTCTTC.